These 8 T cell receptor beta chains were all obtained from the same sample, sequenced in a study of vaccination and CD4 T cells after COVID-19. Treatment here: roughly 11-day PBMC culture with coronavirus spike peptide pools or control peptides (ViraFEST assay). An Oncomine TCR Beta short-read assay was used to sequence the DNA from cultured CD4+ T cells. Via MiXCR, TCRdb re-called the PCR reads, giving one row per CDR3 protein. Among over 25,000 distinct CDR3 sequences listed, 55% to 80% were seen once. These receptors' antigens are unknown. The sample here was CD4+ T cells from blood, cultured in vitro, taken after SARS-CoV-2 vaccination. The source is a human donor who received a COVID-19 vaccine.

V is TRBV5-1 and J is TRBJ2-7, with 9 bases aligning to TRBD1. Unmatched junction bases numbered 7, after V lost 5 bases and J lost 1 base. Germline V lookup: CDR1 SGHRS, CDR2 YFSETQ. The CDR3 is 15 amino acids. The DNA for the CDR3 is TGCGCCAGCAGTCCGACCGGGACAGGGTCCTACGAGCAGTACTTC. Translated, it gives CASSPTGTGSYEQYF.

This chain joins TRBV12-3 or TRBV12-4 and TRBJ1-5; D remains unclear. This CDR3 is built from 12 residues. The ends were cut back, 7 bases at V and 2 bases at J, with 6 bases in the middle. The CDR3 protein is CASKVGNQPQHF. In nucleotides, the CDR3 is TGTGCCAGCAAAGTGGGCAATCAGCCCCAGCATTTT.

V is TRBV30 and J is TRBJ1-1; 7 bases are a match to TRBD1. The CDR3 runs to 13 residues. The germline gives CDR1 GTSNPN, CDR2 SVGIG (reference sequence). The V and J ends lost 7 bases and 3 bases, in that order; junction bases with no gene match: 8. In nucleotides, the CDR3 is TGTGCCTACTACAGGGGTTGGGACACTGAAGCTTTCTTT. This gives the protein CAYYRGWDTEAFF.

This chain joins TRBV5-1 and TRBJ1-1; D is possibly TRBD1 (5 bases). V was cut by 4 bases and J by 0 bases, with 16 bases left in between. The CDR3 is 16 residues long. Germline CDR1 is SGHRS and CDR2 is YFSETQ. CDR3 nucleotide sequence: TGCGCCAGCAGCCCTGGTGATAGGACAATGAACACTGAAGCTTTCTTT. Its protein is CASSPGDRTMNTEAFF.

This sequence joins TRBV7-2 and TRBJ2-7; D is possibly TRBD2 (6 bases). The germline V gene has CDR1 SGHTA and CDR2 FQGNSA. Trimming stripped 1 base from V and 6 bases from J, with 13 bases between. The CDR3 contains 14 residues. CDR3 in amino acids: CASSLDPGGFEQYF. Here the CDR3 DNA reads TGTGCCAGCAGCTTAGACCCTGGGGGGTTCGAGCAGTACTTC.

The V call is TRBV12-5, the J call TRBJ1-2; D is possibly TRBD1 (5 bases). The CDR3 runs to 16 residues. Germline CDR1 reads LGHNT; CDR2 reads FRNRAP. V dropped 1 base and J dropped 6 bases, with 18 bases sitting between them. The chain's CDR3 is CASGLDGGRERHGYTF. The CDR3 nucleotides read TGTGCTAGTGGTTTGGACGGGGGGAGAGAGCGGCATGGCTACACCTTC. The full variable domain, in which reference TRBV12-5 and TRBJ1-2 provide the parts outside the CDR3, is DARVTQTPRHKVTEMGQEVTMRCQPILGHNTVFWYRQTMMQGLELLAYFRNRAPLDDSGMPKDRFSAEMPDATLATLKIQPSEPRDSAVYFCASGLDGGRERHGYTFGSGTRLTVV.

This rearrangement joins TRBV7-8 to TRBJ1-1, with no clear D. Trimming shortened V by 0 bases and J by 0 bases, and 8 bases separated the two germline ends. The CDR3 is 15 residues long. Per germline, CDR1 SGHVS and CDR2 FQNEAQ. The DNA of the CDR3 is TGTGCCAGCAGCTTAGCCCCCAGTCTGAACACTGAAGCTTTCTTT. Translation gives CASSLAPSLNTEAFF.

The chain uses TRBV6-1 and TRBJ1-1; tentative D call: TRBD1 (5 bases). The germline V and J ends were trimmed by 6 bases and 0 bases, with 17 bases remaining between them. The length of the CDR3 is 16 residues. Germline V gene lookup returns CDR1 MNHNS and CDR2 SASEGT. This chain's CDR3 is CASRGTGVRLNTEAFF. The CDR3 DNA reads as TGTGCCAGCAGGGGGACTGGGGTCAGACTGAACACTGAAGCTTTCTTT.